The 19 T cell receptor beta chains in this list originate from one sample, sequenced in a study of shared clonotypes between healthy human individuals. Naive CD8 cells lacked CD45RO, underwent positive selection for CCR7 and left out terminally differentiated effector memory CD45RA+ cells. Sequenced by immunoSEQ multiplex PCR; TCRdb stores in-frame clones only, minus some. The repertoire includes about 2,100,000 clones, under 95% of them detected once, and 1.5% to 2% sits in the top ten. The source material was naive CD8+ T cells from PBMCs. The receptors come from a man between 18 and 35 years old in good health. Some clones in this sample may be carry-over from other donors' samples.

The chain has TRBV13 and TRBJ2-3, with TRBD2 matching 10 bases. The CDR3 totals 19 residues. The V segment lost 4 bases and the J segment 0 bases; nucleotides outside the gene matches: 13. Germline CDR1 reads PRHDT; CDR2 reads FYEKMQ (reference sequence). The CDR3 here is CASSSTLHLAGVSTDTQYF. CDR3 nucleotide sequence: TGTGCCAGCAGCTCCACCCTCCATCTAGCGGGAGTAAGCACAGATACGCAGTATTTT. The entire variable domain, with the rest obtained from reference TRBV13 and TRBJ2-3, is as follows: AAGVIQSPRHLIKEKRETATLKCYPIPRHDTVYWYQQGPGQDPQFLISFYEKMQSDKGSIPDRFSAQQFSDYHSELNMSSLELGDSALYFCASSSTLHLAGVSTDTQYFGPGTRLTVL.

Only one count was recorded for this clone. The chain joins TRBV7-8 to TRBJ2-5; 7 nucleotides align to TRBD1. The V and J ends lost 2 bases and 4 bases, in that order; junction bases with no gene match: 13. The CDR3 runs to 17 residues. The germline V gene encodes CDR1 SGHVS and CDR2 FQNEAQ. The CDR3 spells CASSLISVTGNIETQYF. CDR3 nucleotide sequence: TGTGCCAGCAGCTTAATCTCCGTGACAGGGAATATAGAGACCCAGTACTTC.

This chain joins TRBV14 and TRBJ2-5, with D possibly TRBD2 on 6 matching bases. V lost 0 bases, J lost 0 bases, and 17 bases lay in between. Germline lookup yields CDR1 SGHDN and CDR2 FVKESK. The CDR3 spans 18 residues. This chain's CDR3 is CASSQEGSGLPYQETQYF. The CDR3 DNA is TGTGCCAGCAGCCAAGAAGGGTCGGGACTCCCGTACCAAGAGACCCAGTACTTC.

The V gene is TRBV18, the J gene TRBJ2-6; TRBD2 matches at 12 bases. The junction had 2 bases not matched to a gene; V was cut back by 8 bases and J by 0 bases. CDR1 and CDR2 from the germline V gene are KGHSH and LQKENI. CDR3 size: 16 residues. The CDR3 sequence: CASKTSGSSGANVLTF. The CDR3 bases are TGTGCCAGCAAGACTAGCGGGAGCTCTGGGGCCAACGTCCTGACTTTC.

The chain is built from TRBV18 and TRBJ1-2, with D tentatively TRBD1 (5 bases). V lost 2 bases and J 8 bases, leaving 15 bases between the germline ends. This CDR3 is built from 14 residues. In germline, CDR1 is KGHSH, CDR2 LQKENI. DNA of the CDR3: TGTGCCAGCTCACCAGCGGTGGCGGGGGACGGCTACACCTTC. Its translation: CASSPAVAGDGYTF. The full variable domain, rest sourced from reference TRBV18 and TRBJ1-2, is NAGVMQNPRHLVRRRGQEARLRCSPMKGHSHVYWYRQLPEEGLKFMVYLQKENIIDESGMPKERFSAEFPKEGPSILRIQQVVRGDSAAYFCASSPAVAGDGYTFGSGTRLTVV.

CDR3 sequence reads: CASSTGTWAGELFF. For the CDR3, the DNA is TGTGCCAGCAGTACCGGGACCTGGGCCGGGGAGCTGTTTTTT. The chain links TRBV6-1 to TRBJ2-2; D could derive from TRBD1 or TRBD2 (5 bases each). The CDR3 covers 14 residues. With 5 bases removed from V and 6 bases from J, the gap between germline ends came to 13 bases. From germline, CDR1 is MNHNS and CDR2 SASEGT.

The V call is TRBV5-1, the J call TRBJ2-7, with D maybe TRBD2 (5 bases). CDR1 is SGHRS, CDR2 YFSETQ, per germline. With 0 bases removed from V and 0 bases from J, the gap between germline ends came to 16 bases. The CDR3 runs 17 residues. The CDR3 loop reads CASSLEEKERPSYEQYF. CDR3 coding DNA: TGCGCCAGCAGCTTGGAAGAGAAGGAGCGGCCCTCCTACGAGCAGTACTTC.

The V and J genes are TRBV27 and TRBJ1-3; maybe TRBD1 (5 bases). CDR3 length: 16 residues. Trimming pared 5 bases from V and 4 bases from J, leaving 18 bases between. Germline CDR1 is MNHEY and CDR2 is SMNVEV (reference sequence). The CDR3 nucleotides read TGTGCCAGCAGTCCCCTAGGGACCGCGGGGGGAAACACCATATATTTT. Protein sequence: CASSPLGTAGGNTIYF.

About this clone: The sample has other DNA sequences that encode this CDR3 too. The CDR3 coding sequence is TGTGCCAGCAGCGTAGACCCTGGGGCCAACGTCCTGACTTTC. It specifies CASSVDPGANVLTF. This rearrangement joins TRBV9 to TRBJ2-6; D gene uncertain. The V gene lost 0 bases and the J gene lost 2 bases, with 3 bases spanning the gap. Germline V gene sequence: CDR1 SGDLS, CDR2 YYNGEE. The CDR3 has 14 residues.

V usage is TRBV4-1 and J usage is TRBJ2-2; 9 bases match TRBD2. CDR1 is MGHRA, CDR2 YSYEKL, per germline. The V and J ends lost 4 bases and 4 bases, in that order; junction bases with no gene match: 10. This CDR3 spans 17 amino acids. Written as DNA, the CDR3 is TGCGCCAGCAGCCCTCAACAGAGAGCGGGAGGCACCGGGGAGCTGTTTTTT. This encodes CASSPQQRAGGTGELFF.

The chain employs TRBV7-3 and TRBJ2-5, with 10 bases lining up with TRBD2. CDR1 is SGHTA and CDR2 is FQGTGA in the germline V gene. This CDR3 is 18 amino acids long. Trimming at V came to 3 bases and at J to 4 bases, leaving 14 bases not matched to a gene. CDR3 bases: TGTGCCAGCAGCTTTTTTGGTTCCGGAACTAGCGGGACAGAGACCCAGTACTTC. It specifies CASSFFGSGTSGTETQYF.

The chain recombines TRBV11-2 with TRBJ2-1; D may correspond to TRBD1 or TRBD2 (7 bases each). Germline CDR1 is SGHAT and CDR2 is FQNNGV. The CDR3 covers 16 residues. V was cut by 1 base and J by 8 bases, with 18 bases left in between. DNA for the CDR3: TGTGCCAGCAGCTTAGCAGGGGGGGCTTATTTCCATGAGCAGTTCTTC. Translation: CASSLAGGAYFHEQFF.

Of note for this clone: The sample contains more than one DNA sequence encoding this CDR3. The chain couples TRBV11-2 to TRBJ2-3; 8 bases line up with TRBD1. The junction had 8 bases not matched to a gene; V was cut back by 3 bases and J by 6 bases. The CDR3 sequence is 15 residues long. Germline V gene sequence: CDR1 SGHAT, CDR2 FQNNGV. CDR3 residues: CASSLGAGGADTQYF. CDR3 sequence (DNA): TGTGCCAGCAGCTTGGGGGCAGGGGGCGCGGATACGCAGTATTTT.

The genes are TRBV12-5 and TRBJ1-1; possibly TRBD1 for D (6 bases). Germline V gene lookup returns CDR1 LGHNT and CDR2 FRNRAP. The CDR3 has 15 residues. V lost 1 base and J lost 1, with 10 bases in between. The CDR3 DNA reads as TGTGCTAGTGGTTTGGGCGGGACATCGAACACTGAAGCTTTCTTT. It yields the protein CASGLGGTSNTEAFF.

The CDR3 region is CASSRTSPDTDTQYF. The CDR3, as DNA: TGCGCCAGCAGCCGGACTAGCCCAGACACAGATACGCAGTATTTT. The chain employs TRBV5-1 and TRBJ2-3; TRBD2 matches 8 bases. The CDR3 consists of 15 residues. J lost 2 bases, V lost 4 bases, and 6 bases had no gene match. The germline CDR1 and CDR2 sequences are SGHRS and YFSETQ.

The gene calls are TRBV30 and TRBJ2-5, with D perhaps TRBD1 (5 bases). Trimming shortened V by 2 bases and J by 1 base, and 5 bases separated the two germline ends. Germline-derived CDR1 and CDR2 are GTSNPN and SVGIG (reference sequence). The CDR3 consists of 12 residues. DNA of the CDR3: TGTGCCTGGAGTACAGGCCAAGAGACCCAGTACTTC. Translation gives CAWSTGQETQYF.

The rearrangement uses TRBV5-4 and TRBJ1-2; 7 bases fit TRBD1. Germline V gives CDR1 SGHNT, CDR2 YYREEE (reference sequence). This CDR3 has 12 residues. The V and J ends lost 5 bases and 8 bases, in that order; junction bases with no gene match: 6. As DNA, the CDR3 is TGTGCCAGCAGGACAGGGTCGGGAGGCTACACCTTC. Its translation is CASRTGSGGYTF. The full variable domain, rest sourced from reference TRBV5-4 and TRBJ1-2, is ETGVTQSPTHLIKTRGQQVTLRCSSQSGHNTVSWYQQALGQGPQFIFQYYREEENGRGNFPPRFSGLQFPNYSSELNVNALELDDSALYLCASRTGSGGYTFGSGTRLTVV.

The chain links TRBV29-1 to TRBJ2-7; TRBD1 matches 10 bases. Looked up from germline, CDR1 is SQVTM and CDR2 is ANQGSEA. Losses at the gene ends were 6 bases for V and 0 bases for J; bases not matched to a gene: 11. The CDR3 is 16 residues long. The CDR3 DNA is TGCAGCGTCTCGGGGGGGGACAGGGGTGTCTCCTACGAGCAGTACTTC. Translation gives CSVSGGDRGVSYEQYF.

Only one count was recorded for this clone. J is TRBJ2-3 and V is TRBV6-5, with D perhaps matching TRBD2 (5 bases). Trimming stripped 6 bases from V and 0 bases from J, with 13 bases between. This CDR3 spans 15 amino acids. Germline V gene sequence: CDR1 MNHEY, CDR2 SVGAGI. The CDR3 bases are TGTGCCAGCAGGATGCGTGGCGGGAGCACAGATACGCAGTATTTT. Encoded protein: CASRMRGGSTDTQYF.